The rows below give T cell receptor beta chains drawn from one sample of a study of graft-versus-host responses after intestinal transplantation. TCRdb keeps only in-frame clones here, not all; method: immunoSEQ multiplex PCR. The sample consists of about 21,000 clones, around 56% of them appearing once. The source was alloreactive CD4+ T cells from a mixed lymphocyte reaction culture, collected before intestinal transplant. These receptor sequences come from a human patient who received an intestinal transplant. Both conserved end residues are trimmed from each CDR3. A D gene is named only where the DNA matches it firmly.

d_call j_call v_call cdr3_aa
NA TRBJ1-2 TRBV6-6 ASRAPANGGGYT
TRBD2 TRBJ2-1 TRBV7-2 ASIPAGGNYNEQF
TRBD2 TRBJ2-1 TRBV5-6 ASSLGVTSDNEQF
TRBD1 TRBJ1-1 TRBV6-6 ASTDRAANPEAF
NA TRBJ2-7 TRBV7-9 ASSLGTVVEQY
NA TRBJ2-5 TRBV7-9 ASSLGRQAQETQY
NA TRBJ1-3 TRBV6-1 ASRVDSSGNTIY
NA TRBJ1-5 TRBV2 ASTRGGGGNQPQH
NA TRBJ2-3 TRBV10-2 ASTMGARTDTQY
TRBD1 TRBJ1-1 TRBV29-1 SARDRADTF
NA TRBJ1-5 TRBV19 ASRDFGQPQH
TRBD1 TRBJ1-1 TRBV5-1 ASSLGQGFGQAF
NA TRBJ1-2 TRBV6-1 ASGHLDTYGYT
NA TRBJ2-7 TRBV2 ASAVGPYEQY
TRBD2 TRBJ2-7 TRBV6-1 ASRKTSGGAHEQY
TRBD1 TRBJ1-2 TRBV10-3 AASKGQGNYGYT
TRBD1 TRBJ2-1 TRBV5-1 ASSFRDRSYNEQF
TRBD1 TRBJ1-2 TRBV27 ASSPGTGVEYGYT
TRBD1 TRBJ1-2 TRBV25-1 AKTGPNYGYT
TRBD1 TRBJ2-7 TRBV5-8 ASSKGQGYYEQY
NA TRBJ2-7 TRBV5-5 ASSLGRATYEQY
NA TRBJ1-6 TRBV27 ASSLSTGTSWNSPLH
NA TRBJ2-7 TRBV5-1 ASSLDRVVYEQY